The clone carrying this T cell receptor (beta chain) was detected a few times. The antigen remains undetermined. Use of 60 Vbeta and 13 Jbeta primers characterized the PCR. This table comes from immunoSEQ multiplex PCR, and its TCRdb copy is limited to in-frame clones, with some not included. The profile shows about 160,000 clones, roughly 85% of them singletons. The sample is drawn from a study of cytomegalovirus exposure and HLA in healthy donors. Across the whole study: From 150 million to 200 million T cells, an earlier analysis saw approximately 120 million unique TCR beta sequences. Findings and limits, study-wide: As a later analysis revealed, most CMV-associated TCR beta chains appeared HLA-restricted. As a later analysis showed, a missense DCLRE1C variant was linked to trimming of TCR beta V- and J-genes.

Source material: PBMCs. This receptor was obtained from a man in his late teens or twenties in good health and CMV-seropositive.

The CDR3 bases are TGCAGCGTGTCCGGGACAGTATACAATGAGCAGTTCTTC. Translating gives CSVSGTVYNEQFF. V usage is TRBV29-1 and J usage is TRBJ2-1; 7 positions match TRBD1. The CDR3 covers 13 residues. Germline CDR1 and CDR2: SQVTM and ANQGSEA. V shed 6 bases, J shed 4 bases, and the junction held 6 bases outside the gene matches.